This TCR beta chain comes out of a study of shared T cell receptors in the human thymus. Produced via immunoSEQ multiplex PCR; TCRdb's table is partial and in-frame only. The sample consists of over 450,000 clones, around 78% of them appearing once. V shed 1 base, J shed 3 bases, and the junction held 5 bases outside the gene matches. The length of the CDR3 is 16 residues. Germline assignment: CDR1 LGHNA and CDR2 YSLEER. The sample was also reused in another study, on human thymus T cells. From that report: Thymus tissue was removed during corrective cardiac surgery. Thymic and blood repertoires seemed to show skewed V and J gene use. Reports from related research described highly overlapping thymic repertoires among unrelated individuals.

The chain links TRBV4-3 to TRBJ2-7; 11 nucleotides line up with TRBD2. The material sequenced was thymocytes. The clonotype originates from a boy under two years old with a congenital heart defect. CDR3 nucleotide sequence: TGCGCCAGCAGCCAAGTACGACTAGCGGGACTCTACGAGCAGTACTTC. It encodes CASSQVRLAGLYEQYF.